This T cell receptor beta chain was captured by sequencing in a study of PD-L1 blockade in urothelial cancer. At the level of the study: Atezolizumab therapy began for patients in 2014, dosed at 1,200 mg intravenously every 3 weeks. Males with bladder-origin urothelial cancer made up about 90% of the roughly 29 patients. Points from the study as a whole: Greater 3-week expansion of tumor-associated blood clones was recorded for durable-benefit patients.

In the case of this clone: Its antigen remains unidentified.

Documented time point: peripheral blood 6 weeks after treatment start. Patients in the study were battling locally advanced or metastatic urothelial carcinoma. This CDR3 comprises 15 residues. V was pared by 5 bases and J by 1 base, with 6 bases of the junction left unmatched. From germline, CDR1 is MGHRA and CDR2 YSYEKL. Only in-frame clones appear in the TCRdb table, and some are missing; sequencing was by immunoSEQ multiplex PCR. The profile shows 35,000 to 50,000 clones, 80% to 90% of them singletons. The receptor was derived from a man between 60 and 75 years old with urothelial cancer. The sequencing used PBMCs, collected around atezolizumab (anti-PD-L1) treatment. V is TRBV4-1 and J is TRBJ2-5; TRBD1 matches 8 bases. Here the CDR3 DNA reads TGCGCCAGCAGCTTCAATGGACAGGGCCAAGAGACCCAGTACTTC. Protein sequence: CASSFNGQGQETQYF.